This T cell receptor (beta chain) was captured by sequencing in a study of blood T cell repertoires in COVID-19. Trimming cost V 3 bases and J 8 bases, with 8 bases left between them. This CDR3 contains 13 residues. The germline V gene has CDR1 KGHSH and CDR2 LQKENI. Method: immunoSEQ multiplex PCR; TCRdb's copy keeps in-frame clones and lacks some. The profile covers approximately 200,000 clones, with 70% to 90% appearing a single time and about 7.7% taken by the ten largest. The chain combines TRBV18 with TRBJ1-6, with TRBD1 as a possible D gene (5 bases). The receptor was derived from a woman aged 40 to 55 with acute COVID-19. Sequencing was carried out using PBMCs or T cells enriched from blood (not recorded which). The CDR3 sequence: CASSPGGDSPLHF. DNA of the CDR3: TGTGCCAGCTCACCCGGGGGGGATTCACCCCTCCACTTT. Supplemented by reference TRBV18 and TRBJ1-6, the full variable domain reads NAGVMQNPRHLVRRRGQEARLRCSPMKGHSHVYWYRQLPEEGLKFMVYLQKENIIDESGMPKERFSAEFPKEGPSILRIQQVVRGDSAAYFCASSPGGDSPLHFGNGTRLTVT.